Below, 21 T cell receptor beta chains from the same sample are listed, as sequenced in a study of blood T cell repertoires in COVID-19. This table comes from immunoSEQ multiplex PCR, and its TCRdb copy is limited to in-frame clones, with some not included. The sample contains approximately 230,000 clones, 90% to 95% of which appear only once. Source material: PBMCs or T cells enriched from blood (not recorded which). The source is a woman aged 18-35 years who had recovered from COVID-19.

The chain joins TRBV6-5 to TRBJ1-1, with 8 bases matching TRBD1. This CDR3 is built from 14 residues. CDR1 MNHEY and CDR2 SVGAGI come from the germline V gene. V was clipped by 10 bases and J by 3 bases; unmatched bases: 10. Here the CDR3 reads CATSVTGGYTEAFF. The CDR3 DNA reads as TGTGCCACCAGCGTTACAGGGGGTTACACTGAAGCTTTCTTT.

The V call is TRBV7-9, the J call TRBJ2-1, with TRBD2 matching 10 bases. CDR3 length equals 18 residues. Germline lookup yields CDR1 SEHNR and CDR2 FQNEAQ (reference sequence). V shed 2 bases, J shed 5 bases, and the junction held 12 bases outside the gene matches. CDR3 loop: CASSLSRLAGALHNEQFF. The CDR3 coding sequence is TGTGCCAGCAGCTTAAGTCGGCTAGCGGGGGCCCTTCACAATGAGCAGTTCTTC.

V usage is TRBV9 and J usage is TRBJ1-6, with TRBD1 matching over 9 bases. V shed 0 bases and J 10 bases; nucleotides not matched to a gene: 2. This CDR3 has 14 residues. Germline V lookup: CDR1 SGDLS, CDR2 YYNGEE. The CDR3: CASSVGDRDSPLHF. In DNA form, the CDR3 reads TGTGCCAGCAGCGTAGGGGACAGGGACTCACCCCTCCACTTT.

The V gene is TRBV7-9, the J gene TRBJ2-1; TRBD2 might be the D (5 bases). The CDR3 has 16 amino acids. CDR1 and CDR2 (germline): SEHNR, FQNEAQ (reference sequence). The germline V and J ends were trimmed by 5 bases and 4 bases, with 18 bases remaining between them. CDR3: CASSPATGNVYNEQFF. The DNA of the CDR3 is TGTGCCAGCAGCCCTGCAACCGGGAATGTGTACAATGAGCAGTTCTTC.

The rearrangement uses TRBV9 and TRBJ2-1; 12 bases agree with TRBD2. V shed 4 bases and J 8 bases; nucleotides not matched to a gene: 10. This CDR3 comprises 16 residues. CDR1 is SGDLS, CDR2 YYNGEE, per germline. For the CDR3, the DNA is TGTGCCAGCAGCCGACTAGCGGGAGCCCGGGGGGATGAGCAGTTCTTC. This encodes CASSRLAGARGDEQFF.

This rearrangement joins TRBV5-1 to TRBJ2-1; the D gene is possibly TRBD2 (6 bases). Germline V gives CDR1 SGHRS, CDR2 YFSETQ. V was shortened by 0 bases and J by 8 bases, with 15 bases between the two germline ends. This CDR3 spans 15 amino acids. The CDR3 sequence: CASSLGWGELHEQFF. For the CDR3, the DNA is TGCGCCAGCAGCTTGGGGTGGGGGGAATTGCATGAGCAGTTCTTC.

The chain couples TRBV6-1 to TRBJ2-1; 7 nucleotides agree with TRBD1. Unmatched junction bases numbered 9, after V lost 2 bases and J lost 5 bases. Looked up from germline, CDR1 is MNHNS and CDR2 is SASEGT. The CDR3 sequence is 16 residues long. CDR3 amino acids: CASSEWGTASNNEQFF. Here the CDR3 DNA reads TGTGCCAGCAGTGAATGGGGGACAGCAAGCAACAATGAGCAGTTCTTC.

The V call is TRBV6-5, the J call TRBJ1-1; weak D call: TRBD1 (6 bases). The CDR3 spans 12 residues. Germline V CDR1 and CDR2: MNHEY, SVGAGI. The germline V and J ends were trimmed by 7 bases and 0 bases, with 6 bases remaining between them. In DNA form, the CDR3 reads TGTGCCAGCACAGGGGTGAACACTGAAGCTTTCTTT. This gives the protein CASTGVNTEAFF.

The rearrangement joins TRBV3-1 (or the pseudogene TRBV3-2) to TRBJ2-3; 10 bases are a match to TRBD1. Per germline, CDR1 LGHDT and CDR2 YNNKEL (reference sequence). This CDR3 is built from 17 residues. Unmatched junction bases numbered 9, after V lost 4 bases and J lost 2 bases. CDR3: CASSPRDRGKFTDTQYF. CDR3 nucleotide sequence: TGTGCCAGCAGCCCCCGGGACAGGGGTAAATTCACAGATACGCAGTATTTT.

The chain carries TRBV19 and TRBJ1-5; 7 positions agree with TRBD1. J lost 5 bases, V lost 7 bases, and 8 bases had no gene match. CDR1 is LNHDA and CDR2 is SQIVND in the germline V gene (reference sequence). CDR3 length: 14 residues. The CDR3 region is CASKHRDSYQPQHF. The CDR3 DNA follows: TGTGCCAGTAAACACCGGGACAGCTATCAGCCCCAGCATTTT.

The J gene is TRBJ2-6, the V gene TRBV7-2, with D hard to call. CDR1 is SGHTA and CDR2 is FQGNSA in the germline V gene. The CDR3 spans 13 residues. V gave up 5 bases and J gave up 3 bases, with 5 bases separating them. For the CDR3, the DNA is TGTGCCAGCAGCCGAGGTGGGGCCAACGTCCTGACTTTC. It specifies CASSRGGANVLTF.

The CDR3 sequence: CASSPLAQGGYTF. The CDR3 region has the DNA TGTGCCAGCAGCCCGTTAGCTCAGGGCGGCTACACCTTC. The rearrangement joins TRBV7-9 to TRBJ1-2; weak D call: TRBD1 (5 bases). The V end lost 5 bases, the J end lost 8 bases, and 15 bases lay between the germline ends. This CDR3 region has 13 residues. Germline loops: CDR1 SEHNR, CDR2 FQNEAQ (reference sequence).

CDR3: CASSVGPSGARANYGYTF. For the CDR3, the DNA is TGTGCCAGCAGCGTAGGTCCGTCAGGGGCGCGGGCGAACTATGGCTACACCTTC. The chain joins TRBV9 to TRBJ1-2; tentative D call: TRBD1 (6 bases). Trimming took 0 bases from V and 2 from J, leaving 20 bases between them. CDR3 length: 18 residues. Germline assignment: CDR1 SGDLS and CDR2 YYNGEE.

This clone was picked up one time. V is TRBV9 and J is TRBJ2-7, with TRBD2 matching over 10 bases. The CDR3 has 15 residues. Germline lookup yields CDR1 SGDLS and CDR2 YYNGEE. The J segment lost 4 bases and the V segment lost 4 bases, leaving 8 bases of the junction unmatched. The CDR3 DNA reads as TGTGCCAGCAGCCCGACTAGCGGGCCTACTTACGAGCAGTACTTC. Protein sequence: CASSPTSGPTYEQYF. Full variable domain (remainder filled in from reference TRBV9 and TRBJ2-7): DSGVTQTPKHLITATGQRVTLRCSPRSGDLSVYWYQQSLDQGLQFLIQYYNGEERAKGNILERFSAQQFPDLHSELNLSSLELGDSALYFCASSPTSGPTYEQYFGPGTRLTVT.

This clone was detected once. The chain combines TRBV5-1 with TRBJ1-1; 7 nucleotides align to TRBD1. The germline V gene encodes CDR1 SGHRS and CDR2 YFSETQ. CDR3 length: 15 residues. J was trimmed by 1 base and V by 4 bases; bases with no gene match: 7. The DNA of the CDR3 is TGCGCCAGCAGCGGAGGACAGGCTGCGAACACTGAAGCTTTCTTT. Its protein product is CASSGGQAANTEAFF.

The chain recombines TRBV27 with TRBJ1-2, with TRBD1 matching 9 bases. V was clipped by 5 bases and J by 1 base; unmatched bases: 8. The germline CDR1 and CDR2 sequences are MNHEY and SMNVEV (reference sequence). This CDR3 has 16 amino acids. The CDR3: CASSRTGGLSNYGYTF. In nucleotides, the CDR3 is TGTGCCAGCAGTAGAACAGGGGGCTTAAGTAACTATGGCTACACCTTC.

The V and J genes are TRBV5-1 and TRBJ2-7; 7 bases match TRBD1. The CDR3 has 12 residues. CDR1 is SGHRS and CDR2 is YFSETQ in the germline V gene. J lost 1 base, V lost 7 bases, and 2 bases had no gene match. CDR3 sequence: CASGDSSYEQYF. The CDR3 DNA is TGCGCCAGCGGGGACAGTTCCTACGAGCAGTACTTC.

This sequence joins TRBV12-3 or TRBV12-4 and TRBJ1-1; no definite D call. The V end was cut by 5 bases, the J end by 1 base, with 8 bases between. CDR3 length: 13 amino acids. This CDR3 reads CASSLLRNTEAFF. Written as DNA, the CDR3 is TGTGCCAGCAGTCTCCTCAGGAACACTGAAGCTTTCTTT.

This sequence joins TRBV27 and TRBJ2-6; weak D call: TRBD1 (6 bases). Germline V lookup: CDR1 MNHEY, CDR2 SMNVEV (reference sequence). Trimming cost V 3 bases and J 0 bases, with 15 bases left between them. The CDR3 runs to 18 residues. The DNA of the CDR3 is TGTGCCAGCAGTTTTCGGGACATGGCCCGCTCTGGGGCCAACGTCCTGACTTTC. Protein: CASSFRDMARSGANVLTF.

V usage is TRBV9 and J usage is TRBJ2-2; D remains unclear. This CDR3 region has 15 residues. V dropped 0 bases and J dropped 2 bases, with 8 bases sitting between them. Germline V CDR1 and CDR2: SGDLS, YYNGEE. CDR3 amino acids: CASSVGSTNTGELFF. The CDR3 region has the DNA TGTGCCAGCAGCGTAGGTTCGACTAACACCGGGGAGCTGTTTTTT.

The chain joins TRBV9 to TRBJ2-5, with 12 nucleotides matching TRBD1. The CDR3 has 19 amino acids. V lost 0 bases and J lost 5; bases outside the gene matches: 14. Germline CDR1 SGDLS, CDR2 YYNGEE. The CDR3 here is CASSVGAYRDRGRLETQYF. CDR3 in DNA: TGTGCCAGCAGCGTAGGGGCCTACCGGGACAGGGGGCGACTGGAGACCCAGTACTTC.